A single sample is the source of the 19 T cell receptor beta chains below, sequenced in a study of T cell changes during pregnancy in multiple sclerosis. Assay used: immunoSEQ multiplex PCR; TCRdb lists only in-frame clones, some missing. Seen here are tens of thousands of clones, 80% to 95% observed once, and the top ten hold roughly 3%. This specimen was CD8+ T cells from peripheral blood mononuclear cells, taken in the third trimester of pregnancy. The receptors shown here come from a female donor in good health, enrolled as a control in a pregnancy study.

The chain carries TRBV4-3 and TRBJ2-3; a weak D match, TRBD2 (6 bases). The CDR3 is 14 amino acids. Trimming took 5 bases from V and 2 from J, leaving 11 bases between them. Germline CDR1 is LGHNA and CDR2 is YSLEER. The CDR3 is CASSFGGATDTQYF. CDR3 in DNA: TGCGCCAGCAGCTTCGGCGGGGCCACAGATACGCAGTATTTT.

The V call is TRBV6-6, the J call TRBJ1-1; D is possibly TRBD1 (6 bases). Germline CDR1 is MNHNY and CDR2 is SVGAGI (reference sequence). Trimming cost V 10 bases and J 11 bases, with 20 bases left between them. The length of the CDR3 is 12 residues. CDR3 sequence reads: CATKPGQEEAFF. The CDR3 nucleotides read TGTGCCACTAAACCGGGACAAGAAGAGGCTTTCTTT.

This rearrangement joins TRBV4-3 to TRBJ1-1, with a weak D call TRBD1 (5 bases). The V end was cut by 1 base, the J end by 0 bases, with 9 bases between. Germline V gene data show CDR1 as LGHNA and CDR2 as YSLEER. The CDR3 sequence is 15 residues long. The CDR3 DNA sequence: TGCGCCAGCAGCCAAGCCGCGGGGGTGAACACTGAAGCTTTCTTT. It translates to CASSQAAGVNTEAFF.

This clone is judged medium-sized. As DNA, the CDR3 is TGTGCCAGCAGGACAGACATGAACACTGAAGCTTTCTTT. Translating it yields CASRTDMNTEAFF. The chain recombines TRBV2 with TRBJ1-1; perhaps TRBD1 as D (5 bases). Germline CDR1 SNHLY, CDR2 FYNNEI. The CDR3 spans 13 residues. The V and J ends lost 6 bases and 0 bases respectively, with 8 bases between them.

The chain uses TRBV6-5 and TRBJ2-1; D perhaps matches TRBD2 (7 bases). This CDR3 is 15 amino acids long. Between the trimmed V and J ends, which lost 8 bases and 1 base, there was a span of 15 bases. Germline-derived CDR1 and CDR2 are MNHEY and SVGAGI. CDR3 nucleotides: TGTGCCAGCTCGACAGGAGCGGGGTCCTACAATGAGCAGTTCTTC. Translation gives CASSTGAGSYNEQFF.

V gene TRBV9 combines with J gene TRBJ2-5, with 12 bases aligning to TRBD2. After removal of 0 bases from V and 4 bases from J, the junction contained 7 bases not matched to a gene. This CDR3 is 17 amino acids long. Germline loops: CDR1 SGDLS, CDR2 YYNGEE. CDR3 sequence (DNA): TGTGCCAGCAGCGTAGTGGCTAGCGGGGGGGGAGGAGAGACCCAGTACTTC. Its protein is CASSVVASGGGGETQYF. Filled out from reference TRBV9 and TRBJ2-5, the complete variable domain reads DSGVTQTPKHLITATGQRVTLRCSPRSGDLSVYWYQQSLDQGLQFLIQYYNGEERAKGNILERFSAQQFPDLHSELNLSSLELGDSALYFCASSVVASGGGGETQYFGPGTRLLVL.

V and J are TRBV27 and TRBJ1-5, with 8 bases that match TRBD1. This CDR3 has 14 amino acids. Germline V CDR1 and CDR2: MNHEY, SMNVEV (reference sequence). The J segment lost 7 bases and the V segment lost 4 bases, leaving 6 bases of the junction unmatched. The CDR3 DNA is TGTGCCAGCAGTTCAGAACAGGGGGGGCAGCCCCAGCATTTT. Protein sequence: CASSSEQGGQPQHF.

The chain combines TRBV7-6 with TRBJ1-1; D remains ambiguous. CDR1 is SGHVS and CDR2 is FNYEAQ in the germline V gene. The CDR3 loop spans 13 amino acids. The V end was cut by 2 bases, the J end by 0 bases, with 4 bases between. CDR3 sequence reads: CASSLPVNTEAFF. The DNA of the CDR3 is TGTGCCAGCAGCTTACCGGTGAACACTGAAGCTTTCTTT. The whole variable domain, filled in from reference TRBV7-6 and TRBJ1-1, reads GAGVSQSPRYKVTKRGQDVALRCDPISGHVSLYWYRQALGQGPEFLTYFNYEAQQDKSGLPNDRFSAERPEGSISTLTIQRTEQRDSAMYRCASSLPVNTEAFFGQGTRLTVV.

The chain recombines TRBV29-1 with TRBJ2-1, with D perhaps matching TRBD2 (6 bases). Germline values: CDR1 SQVTM, CDR2 ANQGSEA. V dropped 3 bases and J dropped 0 bases, with 12 bases sitting between them. This CDR3 has 15 residues. CDR3 in amino acids: CSVEGGAASYNEQFF. Here the CDR3 DNA reads TGCAGCGTTGAGGGGGGTGCAGCCTCCTACAATGAGCAGTTCTTC.

V gene TRBV7-9 combines with J gene TRBJ2-7, with a possible D match to TRBD2 (6 bases). V was shortened by 4 bases and J by 3 bases, with 13 bases between the two germline ends. CDR3 length: 14 amino acids. Per the germline V gene, CDR1 is SEHNR and CDR2 is FQNEAQ (reference sequence). The CDR3 sequence is CASSSRDWSYEQYF. DNA for the CDR3: TGTGCCAGCAGCTCCCGGGACTGGAGCTACGAGCAGTACTTC. Supplemented by reference TRBV7-9 and TRBJ2-7, the full variable domain reads DTGVSQNPRHKITKRGQNVTFRCDPISEHNRLYWYRQTLGQGPEFLTYFQNEAQLEKSRLLSDRFSAERPKGSFSTLEIQRTEQGDSAMYLCASSSRDWSYEQYFGPGTRLTVT.

The DNA for the CDR3 is TGTGCCAGTAGGAGTGGGACAGGGACTTATAATTCACCCCTCCACTTT. As protein: CASRSGTGTYNSPLHF. The genes are TRBV19 and TRBJ1-6, with 9 bases that match TRBD1. Germline-derived CDR1 and CDR2 are LNHDA and SQIVND (reference sequence). The junction had 7 bases not matched to a gene; V was cut back by 6 bases and J by 4 bases. The CDR3 is made up of 16 amino acids.

The V call is TRBV9, the J call TRBJ1-1; 9 nucleotides agree with TRBD1. The CDR3 length is 15 residues. The J segment lost 2 bases and the V segment lost 4 bases, leaving 6 bases of the junction unmatched. Germline CDR1 reads SGDLS; CDR2 reads YYNGEE. The CDR3 sequence: CASSPEGQGNTEAFF. CDR3 bases: TGTGCCAGCAGCCCAGAGGGACAGGGCAACACTGAAGCTTTCTTT.

The V gene is TRBV4-2, the J gene TRBJ2-3, with 8 positions matching TRBD1. CDR3 size: 16 residues. Trimming removed 4 bases from V and 1 base from J; junction bases left unmatched: 7. Germline assignment: CDR1 LGHNA and CDR2 YNFKEQ. The CDR3 here is CASSLGQALGTDTQYF. CDR3 bases: TGTGCCAGCAGCCTGGGACAGGCTCTGGGCACAGATACGCAGTATTTT.

The chain couples TRBV5-4 to TRBJ2-1; a weak D match, TRBD2 (6 bases). CDR3 length: 14 amino acids. V was shortened by 5 bases and J by 1 base, with 10 bases between the two germline ends. CDR1 SGHNT and CDR2 YYREEE come from the germline V gene (reference sequence). CDR3 protein: CASRSTSSYNEQFF. DNA for the CDR3: TGTGCCAGCAGATCGACTAGTTCCTACAATGAGCAGTTCTTC. Full variable domain (missing parts from reference TRBV5-4 and TRBJ2-1): ETGVTQSPTHLIKTRGQQVTLRCSSQSGHNTVSWYQQALGQGPQFIFQYYREEENGRGNFPPRFSGLQFPNYSSELNVNALELDDSALYLCASRSTSSYNEQFFGPGTRLTVL.

The rearrangement joins TRBV4-1 to TRBJ1-2, with D perhaps TRBD1 (6 bases). Per the germline V gene, CDR1 is MGHRA and CDR2 is YSYEKL. V dropped 1 base and J dropped 6 bases, with 15 bases sitting between them. This CDR3 has 15 amino acids. The CDR3 reads CASSQVQGAADGYTF. The CDR3 DNA follows: TGCGCCAGCAGCCAAGTACAGGGAGCAGCTGATGGCTACACCTTC.

The chain couples TRBV27 to TRBJ1-1, with D unclear. Trimming removed 5 bases from V and 0 bases from J, with 13 bases in between. The CDR3 loop spans 15 amino acids. The germline V gene encodes CDR1 MNHEY and CDR2 SMNVEV (reference sequence). The CDR3 sequence is CASSPVRDLNTEAFF. CDR3 in DNA: TGTGCCAGCAGTCCTGTCCGGGATCTGAACACTGAAGCTTTCTTT.

The genes are TRBV10-1 and TRBJ1-2, with TRBD1 identical over 9 bases. The ends lost 6 bases at V and 3 bases at J; junction bases unmatched: 11. Germline V lookup: CDR1 WNHNN, CDR2 SYGVQD (reference sequence). The CDR3 spans 16 residues. As DNA, the CDR3 is TGCGCCAGCAGCCGAACGGGACAGGGCCAAGACTATGGCTACACCTTC. Amino acids: CASSRTGQGQDYGYTF.

The CDR3 DNA follows: TGTGCCAGCAGTGACGACAGGGGACCTTCCTACAATGAGCAGTTCTTC. This encodes CASSDDRGPSYNEQFF. The rearrangement links TRBV6-4 to TRBJ2-1; 8 nucleotides align to TRBD1. The CDR3 extends over 16 amino acids. CDR1 is MRHNA, CDR2 SNTAGT, per germline. J was trimmed by 1 base and V by 2 bases; bases with no gene match: 4.

This chain joins TRBV28 and TRBJ2-3; 7 positions match TRBD2. Per germline, CDR1 MDHEN and CDR2 SYDVKM. The V gene end was trimmed by 5 bases and the J gene end by 3 bases; junction bases not matched to a gene: 5. This CDR3 has 14 amino acids. In DNA form, the CDR3 reads TGTGCCAGCAGTCGGGGGAGGGGAACAGATACGCAGTATTTT. This gives the protein CASSRGRGTDTQYF.